This TCR beta chain emerged from a study of cytomegalovirus exposure and HLA in healthy donors. In the study overall: HLA-typed donors were the source of tens of millions of unique TCRs, which an early data release held. Caucasian-associated ancestry cluster membership applied to approximately 84% of under 450 genotyped donors.

Researchers ran the PCR with 60 Vbeta and 13 Jbeta primers. Using immunoSEQ multiplex PCR, the repertoire was profiled, and TCRdb retains in-frame clones only, with some absent. The table records roughly 200,000 clones, about 83% of them present only once. Notes on the study in general: A later analysis reportedly identified an Asian-associated ancestry cluster as carrying fewer N-insertions than the roughly 600-donor mean. Most TCR sequences were rare, but some public TCRs occurred in many donors.

As concerns this clone: Antigen specificity is unknown.

Trimming stripped 1 base from V and 3 bases from J, with 6 bases between. Germline assignment: CDR1 LNHDA and CDR2 SQIVND (reference sequence). The CDR3 is made up of 13 amino acids. The chain joins TRBV19 to TRBJ2-5, with a weak D call TRBD1 (5 bases). The receptor's source is a middle-aged man in good health and CMV-seropositive. The sequencing input was PBMCs. The CDR3 nucleotides read TGTGCCAGTAGTATAGTAGGGGAAGAGACCCAGTACTTC. It translates to CASSIVGEETQYF. Using reference TRBV19 and TRBJ2-5 for the parts outside the CDR3, the full variable domain is DGGITQSPKYLFRKEGQNVTLSCEQNLNHDAMYWYRQDPGQGLRLIYYSQIVNDFQKGDIAEGYSVSREKKESFPLTVTSAQKNPTAFYLCASSIVGEETQYFGPGTRLLVL.